Presented here are 10 T cell receptor beta chains from one specimen sequenced in a study of PD-1 blockade in classical Hodgkin lymphoma. Relapse after autologous stem cell transplantation occurred in every patient, and brentuximab vedotin exposure varied. Using immunoSEQ multiplex PCR, the repertoire was profiled, and TCRdb retains in-frame clones only, with some absent. The data show about 97,000 clones, approximately 80% seen once. Sample: peripheral blood mononuclear cells (PBMCs), taken at baseline. The receptors derive from a human donor with classical Hodgkin lymphoma.

This clone turned up a few times. The chain couples TRBV27 to TRBJ1-2, with D possibly being TRBD1 (5 bases). The CDR3 runs to 15 residues. Trimming stripped 6 bases from V and 4 bases from J, with 18 bases between. Germline V gene data show CDR1 as MNHEY and CDR2 as SMNVEV (reference sequence). The CDR3 sequence is CASRPIRQSPYGYTF. CDR3 nucleotide sequence: TGTGCCAGCAGACCTATTCGACAGTCCCCCTATGGCTACACCTTC.

In the case of this clone: The sample holds other DNA sequences that translate to the same CDR3. The chain uses TRBV29-1 and TRBJ2-1; TRBD2 aligns across 10 bases. This CDR3 contains 14 residues. Trimming removed 3 bases from V and 11 bases from J; junction bases left unmatched: 10. Germline V gene sequence: CDR1 SQVTM, CDR2 ANQGSEA. In DNA, the CDR3 is TGCAGCGTTGAGCGAGAAATAGCGGGGGGCCAGCAGTTCTTC. Translated: CSVEREIAGGQQFF.

This chain uses TRBV18 with TRBJ2-1; D perhaps matches TRBD2 (6 bases). The length of the CDR3 is 14 residues. V was shortened by 2 bases and J by 8 bases, with 13 bases between the two germline ends. Germline assignment: CDR1 KGHSH and CDR2 LQKENI. The CDR3 region has the DNA TGTGCCAGCTCACCATTCAGGCGGGACGATGAGCAGTTCTTC. It encodes CASSPFRRDDEQFF. The full variable domain, completed using reference TRBV18 and TRBJ2-1, is NAGVMQNPRHLVRRRGQEARLRCSPMKGHSHVYWYRQLPEEGLKFMVYLQKENIIDESGMPKERFSAEFPKEGPSILRIQQVVRGDSAAYFCASSPFRRDDEQFFGPGTRLTVL.

The rearrangement links TRBV7-2 to TRBJ2-1; TRBD2 matches 11 bases. The CDR3 runs to 13 residues. J lost 15 bases, V lost 5 bases, and 9 bases had no gene match. Germline values: CDR1 SGHTA, CDR2 FQGNSA. This CDR3 is CASSPRLAGHGFF. In nucleotides, the CDR3 is TGTGCCAGCAGCCCCCGACTAGCGGGACATGGGTTCTTC.

V usage is TRBV10-3 and J usage is TRBJ2-1; the match to TRBD1 covers 11 bases. This CDR3 region has 15 residues. J lost 5 bases, V lost 6 bases, and 6 bases had no gene match. Germline V gene data show CDR1 as ENHRY and CDR2 as SYGVKD. DNA of the CDR3: TGTGCCATCAGACCCGGGACAGGGGGGGACAATGAGCAGTTCTTC. This encodes CAIRPGTGGDNEQFF.

J is TRBJ1-1 and V is TRBV4-1; D perhaps matches TRBD1 (6 bases). Germline V gene data show CDR1 as MGHRA and CDR2 as YSYEKL. The CDR3 has 18 residues. Trimming pared 3 bases from V and 4 bases from J, leaving 24 bases between. The CDR3 loop is CASSQSGGQGRESTEAFF. As DNA, the CDR3 is TGCGCCAGCAGCCAGTCGGGGGGGCAGGGTCGAGAAAGCACTGAAGCTTTCTTT.

This chain connects TRBV12-5 to TRBJ2-5, with 9 bases fitting TRBD2. V gave up 4 bases and J gave up 2 bases; unmatched junction bases: 14. This CDR3 has 18 amino acids. Germline CDR1 reads LGHNT; CDR2 reads FRNRAP. Here the CDR3 reads CASGSPRGSGSGQETQYF. CDR3 coding DNA: TGTGCTAGTGGTTCCCCCCGGGGTAGCGGGAGCGGGCAAGAGACCCAGTACTTC.

For the CDR3, the DNA is TGTGCCAGTAGTACGGCACCGGGACTAGCGTTTGGAGATACGCAGTATTTT. Amino acids: CASSTAPGLAFGDTQYF. The V call is TRBV19, the J call TRBJ2-3, with 10 bases lining up with TRBD2. The CDR3 has 17 amino acids. The V gene's germline CDR1 is LNHDA and CDR2 SQIVND (reference sequence). The junction had 12 bases not matched to a gene; V was cut back by 4 bases and J by 5 bases.

V is TRBV5-6 and J is TRBJ1-1; 10 bases are shared with TRBD1. CDR1 is SGHDT, CDR2 YYEEEE, per germline. Trimming took 1 base from V and 8 from J; bases not matched to a gene: 2. CDR3 length: 13 residues. Here the CDR3 reads CASSLSTGGEAFF. The CDR3 DNA reads TGTGCCAGCAGCTTGTCGACAGGGGGCGAAGCTTTCTTT.

This rearrangement joins TRBV14 to TRBJ2-3; D not resolved. V gave up 3 bases and J gave up 7 bases, with 5 bases separating them. CDR3 length: 11 amino acids. The germline V gene encodes CDR1 SGHDN and CDR2 FVKESK. In nucleotides, the CDR3 is TGTGCCAGCAGCCAGGGTAATACGCAGTATTTT. It translates to CASSQGNTQYF. The full variable domain, rest sourced from reference TRBV14 and TRBJ2-3, is EAGVTQFPSHSVIEKGQTVTLRCDPISGHDNLYWYRRVMGKEIKFLLHFVKESKQDESGMPNNRFLAERTGGTYSTLKVQPAELEDSGVYFCASSQGNTQYFGPGTRLTVL.